The rows below give T cell receptor beta chains drawn from one sample of a study of PD-1 blockade in classical Hodgkin lymphoma. Produced via immunoSEQ multiplex PCR; TCRdb's table is partial and in-frame only. Of tens of thousands of clones in the sample, roughly 78% were seen once. The source was peripheral blood mononuclear cells (PBMCs), collected before the fourth cycle of nivolumab. The receptors come from a human donor with classical Hodgkin lymphoma. The CDR3 runs from the conserved cysteine through the conserved F or W. The D gene is left open where the match is weak. Some rows have no size entry. The others give once, few or many, or a class for an expanded clone.

clone size	V gene	J gene	D gene	CDR3 DNA	CDR3 protein
NA	TRBV30	TRBJ2-7	TRBD2	TGTGCCTGGAGAAGGGGCGGGAGGGCCATCGAGCAGTACTTC	CAWRRGGRAIEQYF
NA	TRBV7-2	TRBJ2-2	NA	TGTGCCAGCAGCTTAGCGGGAGCGGCCGGGGAGCTGTTTTTT	CASSLAGAAGELFF
few	TRBV5-1	TRBJ2-2	NA	TGCGCCAGCAGCTCAGAACTGAACACCGGGGAGCTGTTTTTT	CASSSELNTGELFF
NA	TRBV6-6	TRBJ2-7	TRBD2	TGTGCCAGCAGACCGGGACTAGCCTACGAGCAGTACTTC	CASRPGLAYEQYF
NA	TRBV5-6	TRBJ1-6	TRBD1	TGTGCCAGCAGCTTGGAAGTCGGGACAGTGTATAATTCACCCCTCCACTTT	CASSLEVGTVYNSPLHF
NA	TRBV28	TRBJ2-4	TRBD2	TGTGCCAGCACCCCGTGGGGCGGGAGCGACCGAAACATTCAGTACTTC	CASTPWGGSDRNIQYF
few	TRBV2	TRBJ2-6	NA	TGTGCCAGCAGTGAAGGGGGCCGCTCCACTGGGGCCAACGTCCTGACTTTC	CASSEGGRSTGANVLTF
NA	TRBV18	TRBJ2-2	TRBD2	TGTGCCAGCTCACCTTTAAGCGGGGGGAACACCGGGGAGCTGTTTTTT	CASSPLSGGNTGELFF
NA	TRBV2	TRBJ2-3	NA	TGTGCCAGCAGTGGGGAATTGACAGATACGCAGTATTTT	CASSGELTDTQYF
NA	TRBV18	TRBJ2-7	NA	TGTGCCAGCTCACCAGCACAAACCTACGAGCAGTACTTC	CASSPAQTYEQYF
NA	TRBV10-3	TRBJ2-7	NA	TGTGCCATCAGCGGGTTTTCCTACGAGCAGTACTTC	CAISGFSYEQYF
NA	TRBV5-8	TRBJ1-3	NA	TGTGCCAGCAGCTCTGGTATCTCTGGAAACACCATATATTTT	CASSSGISGNTIYF
NA	TRBV7-9	TRBJ1-1	NA	TGTGCCAGCAGCTTGTCGGGGGTCACTGAAGCTTTCTTT	CASSLSGVTEAFF
few	TRBV15	TRBJ2-6	NA	TGTGCCACCAGCAGAGGGGGGCTACGCTCTGGGGCCAACGTCCTGACTTTC	CATSRGGLRSGANVLTF
NA	TRBV9	TRBJ2-5	TRBD2	TGTGCCAGCAGCGTAGCGTCCCCCGGGACTAGCGTCCAAGAGACCCAGTACTTC	CASSVASPGTSVQETQYF
NA	TRBV6-4	TRBJ2-3	TRBD2	TGTGCCAGCAGTGTGCGGGGACTAGCTGGAGATACGCAGTATTTT	CASSVRGLAGDTQYF
NA	TRBV6-4	TRBJ2-1	NA	TGTGCCAGCAGTGAGGGCAGGGCCCCCTACAATGAGCAGTTCTTC	CASSEGRAPYNEQFF
NA	TRBV2	TRBJ2-5	NA	TGTGCCAGCAGCTGGGACTCAGAAGAGACCCAGTACTTC	CASSWDSEETQYF